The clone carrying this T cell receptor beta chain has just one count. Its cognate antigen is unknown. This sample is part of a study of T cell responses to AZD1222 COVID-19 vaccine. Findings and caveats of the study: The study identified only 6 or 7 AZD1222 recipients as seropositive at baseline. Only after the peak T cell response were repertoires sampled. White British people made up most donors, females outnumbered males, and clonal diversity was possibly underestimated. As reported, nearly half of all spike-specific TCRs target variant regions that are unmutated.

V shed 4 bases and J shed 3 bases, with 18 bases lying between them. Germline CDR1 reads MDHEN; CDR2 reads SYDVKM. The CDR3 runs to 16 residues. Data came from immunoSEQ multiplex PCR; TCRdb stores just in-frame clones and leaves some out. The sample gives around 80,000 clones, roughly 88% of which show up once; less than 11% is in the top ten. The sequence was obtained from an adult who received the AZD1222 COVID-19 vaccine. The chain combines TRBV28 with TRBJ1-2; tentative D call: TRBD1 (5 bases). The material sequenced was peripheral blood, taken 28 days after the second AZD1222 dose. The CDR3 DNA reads TGTGCCAGCAGTTCTTTGATCAGGGCCCCGGACTATGGCTACACCTTC. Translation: CASSSLIRAPDYGYTF.